Following are 23 T cell receptor beta chains from one sample sequenced in a study of cytomegalovirus exposure and HLA in healthy donors. Both 60 Vbeta primers and 13 Jbeta primers went into the PCR. Data came from immunoSEQ multiplex PCR; TCRdb stores just in-frame clones and leaves some out. The table shows 150,000 to 200,000 clones, with roughly 80% occurring only once. Sequenced input: PBMCs. The origin of the receptors is a man between 18 and 29 years old in good health and CMV-seropositive.

The rearrangement joins TRBV27 to TRBJ2-3, with D maybe TRBD1 (5 bases). The V end was cut by 5 bases, the J end by 1 base, with 16 bases between. From germline, CDR1 is MNHEY and CDR2 SMNVEV (reference sequence). This CDR3 contains 16 residues. The CDR3 spells CASSLSGLGGTDTQYF. The CDR3 region has the DNA TGTGCCAGCAGTCTCTCAGGGTTAGGGGGCACAGATACGCAGTATTTT.

The chain recombines TRBV5-4 with TRBJ2-3; a weak D match, TRBD2 (5 bases). V lost 4 bases and J lost 4, with 7 bases in between. CDR1 is SGHNT, CDR2 YYREEE, per germline (reference sequence). The CDR3 runs to 12 residues. For the CDR3, the DNA is TGTGCCAGCAGCCCGGGGTCAGATACGCAGTATTTT. Protein: CASSPGSDTQYF.

The rearrangement uses TRBV5-4 and TRBJ2-5; possible D gene TRBD2, 6 bases. With 4 bases removed from V and 5 bases from J, the gap between germline ends came to 18 bases. This CDR3 region has 15 residues. Germline values: CDR1 SGHNT, CDR2 YYREEE (reference sequence). The CDR3 spells CASSMAMGEEETQYF. In DNA form, the CDR3 reads TGTGCCAGCAGCATGGCCATGGGGGAGGAGGAGACCCAGTACTTC.

Of note for this clone: An end of the junction does not agree with germline; a read error may underlie this. This chain links TRBV7-7 with TRBJ2-1, with D tentatively TRBD2 (5 bases). The CDR3 totals 13 residues. CDR1 is SSHAT, CDR2 FNYEAQ, per germline (reference sequence). The CDR3 nucleotides are TGTGCTAGCAGCTTACTAGTGGGCAATGAGCAGTTCTTC. Translating gives CASSLLVGNEQFF.

The chain joins TRBV11-2 to TRBJ2-7, with 7 bases fitting TRBD2. V lost 8 bases to trimming and J lost 5 bases; unmatched junction nucleotides: 12. CDR3 length: 14 residues. Germline V CDR1 and CDR2: SGHAT, FQNNGV. The CDR3 sequence is CASDLGLGANEQYF. The CDR3 DNA follows: TGTGCCAGCGATCTCGGACTAGGGGCCAACGAGCAGTACTTC.

Worth noting for this clone: One end of the junction fails to match germline, which may point to a read error. The gene calls are TRBV15 and TRBJ2-7; TRBD1 aligns across 7 bases. The CDR3 is made up of 15 amino acids. The germline V gene encodes CDR1 LNHNV and CDR2 YYDKDF (reference sequence). CDR3 protein: CATSMGFNRGYGQYF. In DNA form, the CDR3 reads TGTGCCACCAGCATGGGGTTTAACAGGGGCTACGGGCAGTACTTC.

The rearrangement joins TRBV7-9 to TRBJ1-1; 7 bases fit TRBD1. The CDR3 is made up of 16 amino acids. Unmatched junction bases numbered 13, after V lost 5 bases and J lost 4 bases. Germline CDR1 is SEHNR and CDR2 is FQNEAQ (reference sequence). CDR3 sequence reads: CASSVNRQGGSTEAFF. The CDR3 bases are TGTGCCAGCAGCGTAAATAGACAGGGCGGGTCCACTGAAGCTTTCTTT.

As DNA, the CDR3 is TGCGCCAGCAGCTTGGCCCATGACAGGTTCAAGTACGAGCAGTACTTC. This encodes CASSLAHDRFKYEQYF. The genes are TRBV5-1 and TRBJ2-7, with a weak D call TRBD1 (6 bases). Germline V gene data show CDR1 as SGHRS and CDR2 as YFSETQ. This CDR3 region has 16 residues. Trimming took 0 bases from V and 4 from J, leaving 17 bases between them.

V usage is TRBV9 and J usage is TRBJ2-7, with TRBD1 as a possible D gene (5 bases). The CDR3 covers 13 residues. CDR1 and CDR2 from the germline V gene are SGDLS and YYNGEE. V was cut by 0 bases and J by 3 bases, with 7 bases left in between. CDR3 nucleotides: TGTGCCAGCAGCGTAGAGGACAACTACGAGCAGTACTTC. The encoded protein is CASSVEDNYEQYF.

The chain employs TRBV7-9 and TRBJ1-2; tentatively, D is TRBD1 (6 bases). Germline values: CDR1 SEHNR, CDR2 FQNEAQ (reference sequence). The CDR3 spans 11 residues. Trimming cost V 5 bases and J 13 bases, with 14 bases left between them. CDR3: CASSRTAEFTF. For the CDR3, the DNA is TGTGCCAGCAGCCGGACAGCGGAGTTCACCTTC.

The chain couples TRBV29-1 to TRBJ2-3; TRBD2 aligns across 9 bases. This CDR3 region has 14 residues. The germline CDR1 and CDR2 sequences are SQVTM and ANQGSEA. J was trimmed by 2 bases and V by 5 bases; bases with no gene match: 5. The CDR3 sequence: CSVPTSGVTDTQYF. In DNA, the CDR3 is TGCAGCGTTCCGACTAGCGGCGTCACAGATACGCAGTATTTT.

This CDR3 is CAISESTGSIAEAFF. Here the CDR3 DNA reads TGTGCCATCAGTGAGTCAACGGGGTCGATCGCTGAAGCTTTCTTT. V gene TRBV10-3 combines with J gene TRBJ1-1; no firm D call. The CDR3 runs 15 residues. From germline, CDR1 is ENHRY and CDR2 SYGVKD. The germline V and J ends were trimmed by 0 bases and 6 bases, with 14 bases remaining between them.

The V call is TRBV7-9, the J call TRBJ1-1, with D hard to call. This CDR3 has 15 amino acids. The germline V gene has CDR1 SEHNR and CDR2 FQNEAQ (reference sequence). Trimming shortened V by 0 bases and J by 5 bases, and 13 bases separated the two germline ends. The DNA of the CDR3 is TGTGCCAGCAGCTTAGCAGAGGGATCTTGGACTGAAGCTTTCTTT. The encoded protein is CASSLAEGSWTEAFF.

V is TRBV5-1 and J is TRBJ2-6; 8 nucleotides match TRBD2. Unmatched junction bases numbered 8, after V lost 3 bases and J lost 0 bases. Germline CDR1 and CDR2: SGHRS and YFSETQ. The length of the CDR3 is 18 residues. The CDR3 reads CASSSGGTLTSGANVLTF. The CDR3 region has the DNA TGCGCCAGCAGCTCGGGAGGGACGTTGACCTCTGGGGCCAACGTCCTGACTTTC.

The V call is TRBV5-1, the J call TRBJ1-2; D gene uncertain. This CDR3 has 13 residues. Germline CDR1 is SGHRS and CDR2 is YFSETQ. V was cut by 0 bases and J by 6 bases, with 9 bases left in between. CDR3 loop: CASSLADTNGYTF. In DNA, the CDR3 is TGCGCCAGCAGCTTGGCTGACACCAATGGCTACACCTTC. Combining the CDR3 with reference TRBV5-1 and TRBJ1-2 gives the whole variable domain KAGVTQTPRYLIKTRGQQVTLSCSPISGHRSVSWYQQTPGQGLQFLFEYFSETQRNKGNFPGRFSGRQFSNSRSEMNVSTLELGDSALYLCASSLADTNGYTFGSGTRLTVV.

The gene calls are TRBV6-6 and TRBJ1-1, with D tentatively TRBD1 (6 bases). This CDR3 spans 14 amino acids. The V end lost 5 bases, the J end lost 0 bases, and 10 bases lay between the germline ends. The germline V gene encodes CDR1 MNHNY and CDR2 SVGAGI (reference sequence). In DNA, the CDR3 is TGTGCCAGCAGTCCTACAGGGATGAACACTGAAGCTTTCTTT. This translates into CASSPTGMNTEAFF.

The chain has TRBV7-6 and TRBJ2-7; D is possibly TRBD1 (6 bases). From germline, CDR1 is SGHVS and CDR2 FNYEAQ. Trimming stripped 2 bases from V and 0 bases from J, with 23 bases between. This CDR3 region has 19 residues. The CDR3 sequence: CASSLSARDILRSSYEQYF. CDR3 DNA sequence: TGTGCCAGCAGCTTATCGGCCAGGGACATATTAAGGAGCTCCTACGAGCAGTACTTC.

The J gene is TRBJ1-1, the V gene TRBV6-1, with TRBD1 matching 7 bases. This CDR3 has 14 amino acids. Trimming cost V 6 bases and J 4 bases; bases outside gene matches: 8. Germline V gives CDR1 MNHNS, CDR2 SASEGT. DNA for the CDR3: TGTGCCAGCAGGGACAGGCTCCGGAGCACTGAAGCTTTCTTT. Encoded protein: CASRDRLRSTEAFF.

The sample holds one count of this clone. This rearrangement joins TRBV6-6 to TRBJ1-2; maybe TRBD1 (5 bases). This CDR3 spans 15 amino acids. Trimming took off 10 bases at V and 3 bases at J, with 21 bases between the two ends. CDR1 MNHNY and CDR2 SVGAGI come from the germline V gene (reference sequence). The CDR3 region is CATYRKLLGHYGYTF. In DNA form, the CDR3 reads TGTGCCACCTACCGTAAGCTCTTGGGGCACTATGGCTACACCTTC.

The CDR3 coding sequence is TGTGCCAGTAGGATGCGGGGTGAAGAGACCCAGTACTTC. It codes for CASRMRGEETQYF. J is TRBJ2-5 and V is TRBV19; D perhaps matches TRBD2 (6 bases). Germline CDR1 LNHDA, CDR2 SQIVND (reference sequence). Trimming stripped 6 bases from V and 3 bases from J, with 11 bases between. This CDR3 comprises 13 residues.

The chain is built from TRBV11-2 and TRBJ2-1, with 7 positions matching TRBD2. V dropped 4 bases and J dropped 5; count of bases not matched to a gene: 8. Germline lookup yields CDR1 SGHAT and CDR2 FQNNGV. The CDR3 runs to 15 residues. This CDR3 reads CASSYSGGTNNEQFF. CDR3 in DNA: TGTGCCAGCAGCTACTCGGGGGGTACTAACAATGAGCAGTTCTTC.

The rearrangement links TRBV12-2 to TRBJ2-2; the table's D call of TRBD2 was not tested on the DNA. TRBV12-2 has pseudogene status. This CDR3 is built from 19 residues. DNA for the CDR3: TGTGCAAGCCGACTGGGACGGATTAGCGGGATGAAGAACACCGGGGAGCTGTTTTTT. Translation gives CASRLGRISGMKNTGELFF.

This chain links TRBV4-2 with TRBJ2-7; 8 bases agree with TRBD1. The CDR3 totals 15 residues. The V and J ends lost 0 bases and 5 bases, in that order; junction bases with no gene match: 6. Germline V CDR1 and CDR2: LGHNA, YNFKEQ. CDR3 in amino acids: CASSQDGQGSDEQYF. CDR3 nucleotides: TGTGCCAGCAGCCAAGACGGACAGGGTAGCGACGAGCAGTACTTC.